Below, 15 T cell receptor beta chains from the same sample are listed, as sequenced in a study of blood T cells in healthy people across ages. Sample-barcoded 5' priming and a J-beta primer mix drove a second PCR of about 6 to 11 cycles. TCRdb re-analysed the 5' RACE reads in MiXCR, keeping a single row per CDR3 protein. The table lists over 1.5 million distinct CDR3 sequences, just under 50% of them singletons. The specimen sequenced was blood. The origin of the receptors is a middle-aged woman in good health.

In this sample, this clonotype turned up once. The rearrangement links TRBV5-1 to TRBJ2-3; 11 nucleotides match TRBD2. CDR3 length equals 16 residues. Germline loops: CDR1 SGHRS, CDR2 YFSETQ. V shed 6 bases and J 4 bases; nucleotides not matched to a gene: 10. The CDR3 reads CASTPEASGGSDTQYF. The CDR3 DNA reads as TGCGCCAGCACCCCAGAGGCTAGCGGGGGGTCAGATACGCAGTATTTT. Combining the CDR3 with reference TRBV5-1 and TRBJ2-3 gives the whole variable domain KAGVTQTPRYLIKTRGQQVTLSCSPISGHRSVSWYQQTPGQGLQFLFEYFSETQRNKGNFPGRFSGRQFSNSRSEMNVSTLELGDSALYLCASTPEASGGSDTQYFGPGTRLTVL.

This chain joins TRBV4-3 and TRBJ2-1; D possibly corresponds to TRBD2 (6 bases). The V gene's germline CDR1 is LGHNA and CDR2 YSLEER. The CDR3 is 17 residues long. Trimming removed 1 base from V and 0 bases from J, with 13 bases in between. CDR3 loop: CASSQAVRGSSYNEQFF. The DNA of the CDR3 is TGCGCCAGCAGCCAAGCTGTTCGGGGGAGCTCCTACAATGAGCAGTTCTTC.

This clonotype showed up just once. This sequence joins TRBV6-5 and TRBJ1-6, with 7 nucleotides matching TRBD1. Unmatched junction bases numbered 10, after V lost 2 bases and J lost 9 bases. The CDR3 has 16 amino acids. The germline V gene encodes CDR1 MNHEY and CDR2 SVGAGI. Here the CDR3 DNA reads TGTGCCAGCAGTTACCTTCACAGGGGCTTAGGTTCACCCCTCCACTTT. Translating it yields CASSYLHRGLGSPLHF.

This clonotype was observed a few times. This chain joins TRBV20-1 and TRBJ1-5; D may be TRBD1 (6 bases). Between the trimmed V and J ends, which lost 4 bases and 8 bases, there was a span of 18 bases. Germline V gene data show CDR1 as DFQATT and CDR2 as SNEGSKA (reference sequence). The CDR3 covers 14 residues. CDR3 DNA sequence: TGCAGTGCTAAAATTAACAGGGACACGGAGCCCCAGCATTTT. Translated: CSAKINRDTEPQHF.

The chain recombines TRBV2 with TRBJ2-7, with D maybe TRBD2 (7 bases). In germline, CDR1 is SNHLY, CDR2 FYNNEI. Trimming pared 7 bases from V and 7 bases from J, leaving 26 bases between. The CDR3 length is 16 residues. The DNA of the CDR3 is TGTGCCAGCACCAAAGGGCTAGGGAGGGGGGCCCTAGAGCAGTACTTC. Amino acids: CASTKGLGRGALEQYF.

This clonotype has just one count. The V call is TRBV20-1, the J call TRBJ2-7; D gene uncertain. Trimming left V 0 bases short and J 7 bases short, with 19 bases between. This CDR3 comprises 15 residues. CDR1 and CDR2 from the germline V gene are DFQATT and SNEGSKA (reference sequence). CDR3 region: CSARDENPSMGEQYF. CDR3 bases: TGCAGTGCTAGAGATGAGAATCCTTCCATGGGAGAGCAGTACTTC.

This clonotype appeared many times. The chain uses TRBV29-1 and TRBJ2-3; D ambiguous. Germline V gene data show CDR1 as SQVTM and CDR2 as ANQGSEA. This CDR3 has 11 residues. The V end lost 1 base, the J end lost 2 bases, and 1 base lay between the germline ends. DNA for the CDR3: TGCAGCGTTGAAGTCACAGATACGCAGTATTTT. Translated, it gives CSVEVTDTQYF.

The J gene is TRBJ2-5, the V gene TRBV25-1, with D perhaps TRBD2 (8 bases). Trimming took 0 bases from V and 2 from J, leaving 16 bases between them. Germline V CDR1 and CDR2: MGHDK, SYGVNS. The length of the CDR3 is 17 residues. Here the CDR3 DNA reads TGTGCCAGCAGTGAATATAAAGCGGGGGACAGACAAGAGACCCAGTACTTC. Protein: CASSEYKAGDRQETQYF.

In its sample, this clonotype was seen a few times. This chain links TRBV29-1 with TRBJ2-6, with D possibly called TRBD1 or TRBD2 (5 bases each). The germline V gene encodes CDR1 SQVTM and CDR2 ANQGSEA. V was clipped by 4 bases and J by 1 base, with 11 bases between them. The CDR3 length is 15 residues. The CDR3 DNA follows: TGCAGCGTTGGGGGGACCGGTTCTGGGGCCAACGTCCTGACTTTC. This codes for CSVGGTGSGANVLTF.

The rearrangement links TRBV27 to TRBJ2-7; D is unclear. V was trimmed by 3 bases and J by 0 bases, leaving 12 bases between them. The CDR3 length is 15 residues. CDR1 and CDR2 from the germline V gene are MNHEY and SMNVEV (reference sequence). The CDR3 DNA is TGTGCCAGCAGTTTCAGAACGCCGAGCTCCTACGAGCAGTACTTC. It translates to CASSFRTPSSYEQYF.

The J gene is TRBJ2-1, the V gene TRBV12-3 or TRBV12-4, with TRBD1 matching 7 bases. With 5 bases clipped from V and 3 bases from J, the junction kept 4 bases outside the gene matches. This CDR3 is 14 amino acids long. The CDR3 region has the DNA TGTGCCAGCAGTACGACAGGGATCTACAATGAGCAGTTCTTC. Translation gives CASSTTGIYNEQFF.

The rearrangement links TRBV20-1 to TRBJ2-1; D unclear. V lost 7 bases to trimming and J lost 2 bases, with 15 bases between them. CDR1 is DFQATT and CDR2 is SNEGSKA in the germline V gene (reference sequence). This CDR3 spans 14 amino acids. The CDR3, as DNA: TGCAGTGTCTTTGGGTATCTCCCCTACAATGAGCAGTTCTTC. It specifies CSVFGYLPYNEQFF.

This clonotype was counted only a few times. The chain recombines TRBV5-1 with TRBJ1-1; possibly TRBD1 for D (6 bases). The CDR3 is 14 residues long. Germline loops: CDR1 SGHRS, CDR2 YFSETQ. V lost 0 bases and J 4 bases, leaving 10 bases between the germline ends. CDR3 residues: CASSLVGGPTEAFF. The CDR3 bases are TGCGCCAGCAGCTTGGTTGGGGGGCCCACTGAAGCTTTCTTT.

V is TRBV20-1 and J is TRBJ1-1; no clear D. CDR3 length: 13 residues. Per germline, CDR1 DFQATT and CDR2 SNEGSKA (reference sequence). Trimming removed 4 bases at V and 1 base at J, with 10 bases between. The CDR3 reads CSAMWRRNTEAFF. Here the CDR3 DNA reads TGCAGTGCTATGTGGCGGAGGAACACTGAAGCTTTCTTT.

V usage is TRBV9 and J usage is TRBJ1-4; D unresolved. CDR3 size: 13 residues. Per the germline V gene, CDR1 is SGDLS and CDR2 is YYNGEE. The germline V and J ends were trimmed by 3 bases and 8 bases, with 11 bases remaining between them. CDR3 nucleotide sequence: TGTGCCAGCAGCGCGGAGCTGGGGGAAAAACTGTTTTTT. Translated: CASSAELGEKLFF.